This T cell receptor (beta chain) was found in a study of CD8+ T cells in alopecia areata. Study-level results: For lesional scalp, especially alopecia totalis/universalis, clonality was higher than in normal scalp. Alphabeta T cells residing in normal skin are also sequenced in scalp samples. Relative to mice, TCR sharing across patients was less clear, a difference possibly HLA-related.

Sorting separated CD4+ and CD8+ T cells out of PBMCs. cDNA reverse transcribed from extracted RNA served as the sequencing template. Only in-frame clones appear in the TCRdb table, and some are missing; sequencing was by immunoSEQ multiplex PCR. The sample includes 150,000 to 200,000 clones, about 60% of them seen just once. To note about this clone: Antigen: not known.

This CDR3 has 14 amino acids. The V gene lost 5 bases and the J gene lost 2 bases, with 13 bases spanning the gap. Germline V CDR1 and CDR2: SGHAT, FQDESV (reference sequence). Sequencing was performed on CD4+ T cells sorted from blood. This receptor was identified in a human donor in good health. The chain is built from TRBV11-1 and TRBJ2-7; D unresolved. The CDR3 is CASSALENAYEQYF. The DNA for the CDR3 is TGTGCCAGCAGCGCCCTAGAAAACGCCTACGAGCAGTACTTC.